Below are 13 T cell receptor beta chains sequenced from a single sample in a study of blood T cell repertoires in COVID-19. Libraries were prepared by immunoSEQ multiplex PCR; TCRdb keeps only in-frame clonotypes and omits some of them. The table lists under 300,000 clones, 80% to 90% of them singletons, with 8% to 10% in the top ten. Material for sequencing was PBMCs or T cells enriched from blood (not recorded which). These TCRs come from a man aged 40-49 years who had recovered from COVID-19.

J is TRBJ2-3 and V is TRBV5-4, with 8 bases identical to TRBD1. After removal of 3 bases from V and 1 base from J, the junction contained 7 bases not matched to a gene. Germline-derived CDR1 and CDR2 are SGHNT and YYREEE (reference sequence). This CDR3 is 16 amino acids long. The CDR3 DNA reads TGTGCCAGCAGCTCCCCGGACAGGGCCCGCACAGATACGCAGTATTTT. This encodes CASSSPDRARTDTQYF.

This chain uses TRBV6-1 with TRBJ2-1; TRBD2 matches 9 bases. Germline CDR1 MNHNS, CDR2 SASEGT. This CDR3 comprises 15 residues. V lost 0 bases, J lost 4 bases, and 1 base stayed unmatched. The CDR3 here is CASSEARGGYNEQFF. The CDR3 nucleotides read TGTGCCAGCAGTGAAGCGCGGGGGGGATACAATGAGCAGTTCTTC.

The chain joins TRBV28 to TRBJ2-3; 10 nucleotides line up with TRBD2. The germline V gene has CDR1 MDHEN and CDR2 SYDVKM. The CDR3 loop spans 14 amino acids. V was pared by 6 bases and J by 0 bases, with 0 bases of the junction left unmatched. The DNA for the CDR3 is TGTGCCAGCAGACTAGCGGGAAGCACAGATACGCAGTATTTT. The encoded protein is CASRLAGSTDTQYF.

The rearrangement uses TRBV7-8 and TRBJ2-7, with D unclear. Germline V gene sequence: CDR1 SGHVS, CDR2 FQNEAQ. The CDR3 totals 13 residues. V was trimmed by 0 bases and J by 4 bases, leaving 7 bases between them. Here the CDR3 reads CASSLAVSYEQYF. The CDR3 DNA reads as TGTGCCAGCAGCTTAGCGGTCAGTTACGAGCAGTACTTC.

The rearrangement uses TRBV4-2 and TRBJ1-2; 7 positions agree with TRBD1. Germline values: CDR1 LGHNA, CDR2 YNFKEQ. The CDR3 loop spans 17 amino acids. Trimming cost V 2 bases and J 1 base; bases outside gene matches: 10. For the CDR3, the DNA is TGTGCCAGCAGCCAATCTTCCCAGACAGGGAATAACTATGGCTACACCTTC. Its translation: CASSQSSQTGNNYGYTF.

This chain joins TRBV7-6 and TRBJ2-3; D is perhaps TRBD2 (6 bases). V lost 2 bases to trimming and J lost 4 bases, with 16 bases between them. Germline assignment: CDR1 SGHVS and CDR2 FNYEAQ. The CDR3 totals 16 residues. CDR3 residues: CASSLKTGRIADTQYF. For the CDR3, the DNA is TGTGCCAGCAGCTTAAAAACCGGGAGAATCGCAGATACGCAGTATTTT.

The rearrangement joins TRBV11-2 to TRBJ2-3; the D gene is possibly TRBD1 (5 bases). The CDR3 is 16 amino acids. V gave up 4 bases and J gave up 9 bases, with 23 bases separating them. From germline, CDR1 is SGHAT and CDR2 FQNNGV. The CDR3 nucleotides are TGTGCCAGCAGCTCACACACTCAAGGGGCCCCATACACGCAGTATTTT. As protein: CASSSHTQGAPYTQYF. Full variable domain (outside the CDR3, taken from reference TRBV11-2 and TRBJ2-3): EAGVAQSPRYKIIEKRQSVAFWCNPISGHATLYWYQQILGQGPKLLIQFQNNGVVDDSQLPKDRFSAERLKGVDSTLKIQPAKLEDSAVYLCASSSHTQGAPYTQYFGPGTRLTVL.

The CDR3 coding sequence is TGTGCCAGTAAAGCGAAGGGAGTAGCTATTAATCAGCCCCAGCATTTT. Its translation: CASKAKGVAINQPQHF. The chain uses TRBV19 and TRBJ1-5, with D hard to call. The germline V gene has CDR1 LNHDA and CDR2 SQIVND (reference sequence). The CDR3 sequence is 16 residues long. Trimming removed 7 bases at V and 4 bases at J, with 20 bases between.

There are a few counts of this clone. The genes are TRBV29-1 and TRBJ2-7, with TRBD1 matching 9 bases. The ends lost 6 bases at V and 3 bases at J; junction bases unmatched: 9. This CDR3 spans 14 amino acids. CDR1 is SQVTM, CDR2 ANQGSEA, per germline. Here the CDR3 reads CSVTGTGLFYEQYF. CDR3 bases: TGCAGCGTGACCGGGACAGGGCTTTTCTACGAGCAGTACTTC.

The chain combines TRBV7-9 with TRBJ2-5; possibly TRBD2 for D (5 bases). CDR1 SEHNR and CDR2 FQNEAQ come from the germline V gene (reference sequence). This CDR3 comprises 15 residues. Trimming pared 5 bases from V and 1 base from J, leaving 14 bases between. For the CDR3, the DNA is TGTGCCAGCAGCCCACCGTCGAGGGTCCAAGAGACCCAGTACTTC. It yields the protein CASSPPSRVQETQYF.

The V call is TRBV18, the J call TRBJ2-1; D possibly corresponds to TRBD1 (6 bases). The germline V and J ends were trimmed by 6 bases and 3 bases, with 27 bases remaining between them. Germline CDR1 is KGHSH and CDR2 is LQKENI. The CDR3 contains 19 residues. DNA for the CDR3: TGTGCCAGCTCCCCATTACCCGCTGCCCTACAAGGGGGCTACAATGAGCAGTTCTTC. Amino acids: CASSPLPAALQGGYNEQFF.

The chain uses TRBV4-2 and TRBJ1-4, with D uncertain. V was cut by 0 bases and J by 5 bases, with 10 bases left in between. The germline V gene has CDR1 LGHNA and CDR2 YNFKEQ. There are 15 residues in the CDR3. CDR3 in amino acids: CASSQEVAGNEKLFF. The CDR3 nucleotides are TGTGCCAGCAGCCAAGAGGTCGCGGGGAATGAAAAACTGTTTTTT.

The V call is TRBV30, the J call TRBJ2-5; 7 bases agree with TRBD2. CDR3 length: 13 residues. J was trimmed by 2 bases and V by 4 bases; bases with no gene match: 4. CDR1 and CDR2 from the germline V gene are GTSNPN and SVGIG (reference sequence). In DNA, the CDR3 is TGTGCCTGGAATAGGGGACTACAAGAGACCCAGTACTTC. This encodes CAWNRGLQETQYF.